Below are 10 T cell receptor beta chains sequenced from a single sample in a study of early T cells in non-severe SARS-CoV-2 infection. TCRdb re-derived calls from the 5' RACE reads in MiXCR, one entry per CDR3 protein. The data show 40,000 to 60,000 distinct CDR3 sequences, around 9.5% seen once. Sequencing used whole blood. These receptors originate from an adult who was a healthcare worker with PCR-confirmed SARS-CoV-2 infection or an uninfected control (not recorded which).

This clonotype was recorded many times. The chain has TRBV27 and TRBJ2-2; perhaps TRBD2 as D (6 bases). Germline V gives CDR1 MNHEY, CDR2 SMNVEV (reference sequence). V gave up 4 bases and J gave up 4 bases, with 16 bases separating them. This CDR3 contains 16 residues. The CDR3 DNA sequence: TGTGCCAGCAGTTACGGGGCGGGAAAGGTCACCGGGGAGCTGTTTTTT. Its protein product is CASSYGAGKVTGELFF.

This clonotype came up many times. The rearrangement joins TRBV24-1 to TRBJ2-1; the D gene is possibly TRBD2 (6 bases). Germline CDR1 and CDR2: KGHDR and SFDVKD. The CDR3 loop spans 14 amino acids. V lost 9 bases and J 6 bases, leaving 17 bases between the germline ends. In nucleotides, the CDR3 is TGTGCCACCGCAATGCGGGACGGGCTCAATGAGCAGTTCTTC. It encodes CATAMRDGLNEQFF.

At least ten counts were recorded for this clonotype. The chain recombines TRBV13 with TRBJ1-5, with D unresolved. The CDR3 covers 12 residues. Germline V gene lookup returns CDR1 PRHDT and CDR2 FYEKMQ (reference sequence). V was trimmed by 1 base and J by 3 bases, leaving 1 base between them. The CDR3 DNA reads TGTGCCAGCAGCTTAGCCAATCAGCCCCAGCATTTT. Residues: CASSLANQPQHF.

The V and J genes are TRBV2 and TRBJ2-5, with D possibly being TRBD1 (5 bases). There are 13 residues in the CDR3. Per the germline V gene, CDR1 is SNHLY and CDR2 is FYNNEI. V lost 7 bases to trimming and J lost 3 bases, with 12 bases between them. This CDR3 reads CASTVQGEETQYF. The CDR3 coding sequence is TGTGCCAGCACCGTGCAGGGTGAAGAGACCCAGTACTTC. The variable domain in full, completed from reference TRBV2 and TRBJ2-5, reads EPEVTQTPSHQVTQMGQEVILRCVPISNHLYFYWYRQILGQKVEFLVSFYNNEISEKSEIFDDQFSVERPDGSNFTLKIRSTKLEDSAMYFCASTVQGEETQYFGPGTRLLVL.

This chain uses TRBV2 with TRBJ2-7, with D tentatively TRBD2 (6 bases). V was pared by 8 bases and J by 6 bases, with 11 bases between. This CDR3 is 11 amino acids long. CDR1 and CDR2 (germline): SNHLY, FYNNEI. Here the CDR3 DNA reads TGTGCCAGCCGCGGGGTGGGCGAGCAGTACTTC. It translates to CASRGVGEQYF.

The table lists this clonotype with many counts. The chain couples TRBV20-1 to TRBJ2-2; D is perhaps TRBD1 (7 bases). Germline CDR1 is DFQATT and CDR2 is SNEGSKA (reference sequence). V lost 5 bases, J lost 2 bases, and 15 bases lay in between. The CDR3 totals 15 residues. CDR3 amino acids: CSAGGGQTNTGELFF. The CDR3 DNA reads as TGCAGTGCTGGAGGGGGACAGACTAACACCGGGGAGCTGTTTTTT.

The chain couples TRBV10-2 to TRBJ2-3; D may be TRBD1 or TRBD2 (5 bases each). The V end lost 6 bases, the J end lost 4 bases, and 14 bases lay between the germline ends. The CDR3 has 14 residues. In germline, CDR1 is WSHSY, CDR2 SAAADI. The CDR3 region is CASRVGGVADTQYF. CDR3 nucleotides: TGCGCCAGCAGAGTTGGGGGAGTAGCAGATACGCAGTATTTT.

This clonotype has a count of ten or more. The chain recombines TRBV7-8 with TRBJ2-7; D uncertain. Trimming stripped 3 bases from V and 2 bases from J, with 8 bases between. The CDR3 is made up of 13 amino acids. The V gene's germline CDR1 is SGHVS and CDR2 FQNEAQ. CDR3 loop: CASSLVPTYEQYF. Here the CDR3 DNA reads TGTGCCAGCAGCTTGGTCCCCACCTACGAGCAGTACTTC. Together with reference TRBV7-8 and TRBJ2-7, the CDR3 gives the full variable domain: GAGVSQSPRYKVAKRGQDVALRCDPISGHVSLFWYQQALGQGPEFLTYFQNEAQLDKSGLPSDRFFAERPEGSVSTLKIQRTQQEDSAVYLCASSLVPTYEQYFGPGTRLTVT.

This clonotype was counted at least ten times. The chain joins TRBV5-1 to TRBJ2-7, with D possibly being TRBD1 or TRBD2 (5 bases each). Germline CDR1 is SGHRS and CDR2 is YFSETQ. With 7 bases removed from V and 6 bases from J, the gap between germline ends came to 32 bases. This CDR3 contains 18 residues. The CDR3 region is CASSPGGVGLKGPGEQYF. As DNA, the CDR3 is TGCGCCAGCTCCCCCGGAGGAGTTGGCCTTAAGGGACCGGGCGAGCAGTACTTC.

In the case of this clonotype: This may be a read error: a much more frequent sequence differs by one nucleotide. The chain couples TRBV28 to TRBJ2-1; no definite D call. The V end lost 4 bases, the J end lost 6 bases, and 4 bases lay between the germline ends. The CDR3 has 11 amino acids. Germline V gives CDR1 MDHEN, CDR2 SYDVKM. The CDR3 DNA follows: TGTGCCAGCAGTTATTGCAATGAGCAGTTCTTC. Translated: CASSYCNEQFF.